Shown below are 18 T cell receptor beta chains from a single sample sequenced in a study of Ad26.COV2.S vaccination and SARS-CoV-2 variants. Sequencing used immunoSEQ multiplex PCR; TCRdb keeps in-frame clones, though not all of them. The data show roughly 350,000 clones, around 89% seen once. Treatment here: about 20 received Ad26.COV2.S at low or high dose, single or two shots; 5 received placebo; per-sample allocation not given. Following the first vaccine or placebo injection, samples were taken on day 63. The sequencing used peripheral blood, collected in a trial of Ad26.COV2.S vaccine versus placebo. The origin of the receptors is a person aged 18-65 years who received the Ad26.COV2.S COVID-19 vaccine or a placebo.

In DNA form, the CDR3 reads TGTGCCAGCAGCCGAGGACAGGGGGGGACCCAGTACTTC. Encoded protein: CASSRGQGGTQYF. The chain links TRBV7-8 to TRBJ2-5; 10 bases agree with TRBD1. Germline V gene sequence: CDR1 SGHVS, CDR2 FQNEAQ. J lost 7 bases, V lost 5 bases, and 4 bases had no gene match. This CDR3 spans 13 amino acids.

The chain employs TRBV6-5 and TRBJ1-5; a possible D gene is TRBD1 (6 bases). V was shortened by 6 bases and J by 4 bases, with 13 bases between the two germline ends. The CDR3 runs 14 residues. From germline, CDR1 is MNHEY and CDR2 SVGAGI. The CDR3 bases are TGTGCCAGCAGCTCTAGGGGGGCAAATCAGCCCCAGCATTTT. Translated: CASSSRGANQPQHF.

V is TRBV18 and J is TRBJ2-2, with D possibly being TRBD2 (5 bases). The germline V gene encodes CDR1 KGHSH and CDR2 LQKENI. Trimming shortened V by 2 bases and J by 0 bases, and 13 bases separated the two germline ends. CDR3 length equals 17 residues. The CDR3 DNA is TGTGCCAGCTCACCAAACACCGGGATTGCGAACACCGGGGAGCTGTTTTTT. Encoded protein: CASSPNTGIANTGELFF.

The CDR3 sequence is CASSPRGTFTGELFF. The DNA of the CDR3 is TGTGCCAGTAGCCCGCGGGGGACTTTCACCGGGGAGCTGTTTTTT. This chain uses TRBV19 with TRBJ2-2, with TRBD2 identical over 7 bases. The germline V gene has CDR1 LNHDA and CDR2 SQIVND (reference sequence). The CDR3 has 15 residues. Unmatched junction bases numbered 8, after V lost 6 bases and J lost 4 bases.

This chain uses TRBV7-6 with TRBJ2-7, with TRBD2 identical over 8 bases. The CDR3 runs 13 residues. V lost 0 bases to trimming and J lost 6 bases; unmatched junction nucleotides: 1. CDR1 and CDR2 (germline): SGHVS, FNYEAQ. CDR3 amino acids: CASSLAAGGEQYF. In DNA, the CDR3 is TGTGCCAGCAGCTTAGCGGCGGGGGGCGAGCAGTACTTC. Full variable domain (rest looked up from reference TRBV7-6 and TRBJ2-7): GAGVSQSPRYKVTKRGQDVALRCDPISGHVSLYWYRQALGQGPEFLTYFNYEAQQDKSGLPNDRFSAERPEGSISTLTIQRTEQRDSAMYRCASSLAAGGEQYFGPGTRLTVT.

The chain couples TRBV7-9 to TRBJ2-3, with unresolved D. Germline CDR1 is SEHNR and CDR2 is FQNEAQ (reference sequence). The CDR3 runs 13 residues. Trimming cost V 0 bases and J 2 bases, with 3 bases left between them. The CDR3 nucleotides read TGTGCCAGCAGCTTAGCGGTCACAGATACGCAGTATTTT. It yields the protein CASSLAVTDTQYF.

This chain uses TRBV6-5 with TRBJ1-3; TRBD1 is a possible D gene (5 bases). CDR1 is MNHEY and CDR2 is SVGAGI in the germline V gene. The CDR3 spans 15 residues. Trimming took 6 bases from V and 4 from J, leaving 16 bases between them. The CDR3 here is CASRTGAQSGNTIYF. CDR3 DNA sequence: TGTGCCAGCAGGACCGGGGCTCAATCCGGAAACACCATATATTTT.

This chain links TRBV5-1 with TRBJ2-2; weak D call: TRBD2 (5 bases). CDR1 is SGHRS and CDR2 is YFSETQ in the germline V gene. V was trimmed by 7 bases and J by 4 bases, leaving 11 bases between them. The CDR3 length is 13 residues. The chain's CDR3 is CASGVEGTGELFF. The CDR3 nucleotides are TGCGCCAGCGGGGTAGAGGGCACCGGGGAGCTGTTTTTT.

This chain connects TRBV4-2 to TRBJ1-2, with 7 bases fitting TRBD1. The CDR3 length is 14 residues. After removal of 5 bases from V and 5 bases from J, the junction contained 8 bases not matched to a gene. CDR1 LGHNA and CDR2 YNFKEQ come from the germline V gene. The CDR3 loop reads CASSSGRGKYGYTF. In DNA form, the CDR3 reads TGTGCCAGCAGCTCGGGCAGGGGGAAATATGGCTACACCTTC.

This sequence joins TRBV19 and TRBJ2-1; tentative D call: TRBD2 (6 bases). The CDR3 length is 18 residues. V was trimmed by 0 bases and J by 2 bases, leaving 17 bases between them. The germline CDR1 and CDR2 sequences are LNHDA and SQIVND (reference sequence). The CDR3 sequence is CASSIDLGTPSPYNEQFF. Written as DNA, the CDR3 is TGTGCCAGTAGTATAGATCTTGGGACTCCAAGTCCCTACAATGAGCAGTTCTTC. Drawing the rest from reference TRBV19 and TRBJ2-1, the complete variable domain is DGGITQSPKYLFRKEGQNVTLSCEQNLNHDAMYWYRQDPGQGLRLIYYSQIVNDFQKGDIAEGYSVSREKKESFPLTVTSAQKNPTAFYLCASSIDLGTPSPYNEQFFGPGTRLTVL.

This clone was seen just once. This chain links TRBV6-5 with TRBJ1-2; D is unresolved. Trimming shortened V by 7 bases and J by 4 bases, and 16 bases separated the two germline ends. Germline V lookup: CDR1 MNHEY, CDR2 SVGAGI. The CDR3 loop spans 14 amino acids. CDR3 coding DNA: TGTGCCAGCAACCCCCGCCCTGGTGTCTATGGCTACACCTTC. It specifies CASNPRPGVYGYTF.

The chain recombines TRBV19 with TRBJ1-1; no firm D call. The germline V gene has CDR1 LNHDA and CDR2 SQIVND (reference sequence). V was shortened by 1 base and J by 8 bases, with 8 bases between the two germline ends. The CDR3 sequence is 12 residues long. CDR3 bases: TGTGCCAGTAGTATAGGGGCAGGCGAAGCTTTCTTT. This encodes CASSIGAGEAFF.

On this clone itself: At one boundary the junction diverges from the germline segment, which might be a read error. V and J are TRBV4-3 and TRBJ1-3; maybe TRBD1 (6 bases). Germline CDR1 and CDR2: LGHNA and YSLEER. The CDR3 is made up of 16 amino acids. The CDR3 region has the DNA TGCGCCAGCAGGCAAGGACAGTACGACTCTGGAAACACCATATATTTT. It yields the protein CASRQGQYDSGNTIYF.

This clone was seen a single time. In DNA, the CDR3 is TGTGCCAGCAGTTCGCAAGGGACGGAAGCTTTCTTT. It codes for CASSSQGTEAFF. The chain couples TRBV6-5 to TRBJ1-1; D possibly corresponds to TRBD1 (5 bases). Between the trimmed V and J ends, which lost 4 bases and 8 bases, there was a span of 11 bases. The CDR3 has 12 amino acids. Germline loops: CDR1 MNHEY, CDR2 SVGAGI.

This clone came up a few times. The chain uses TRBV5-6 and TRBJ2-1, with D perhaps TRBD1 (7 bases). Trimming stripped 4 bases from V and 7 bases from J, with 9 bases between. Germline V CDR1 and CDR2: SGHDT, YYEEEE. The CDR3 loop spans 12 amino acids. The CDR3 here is CASSAGQNEQFF. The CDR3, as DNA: TGTGCCAGCAGCGCGGGACAGAATGAGCAGTTCTTC.

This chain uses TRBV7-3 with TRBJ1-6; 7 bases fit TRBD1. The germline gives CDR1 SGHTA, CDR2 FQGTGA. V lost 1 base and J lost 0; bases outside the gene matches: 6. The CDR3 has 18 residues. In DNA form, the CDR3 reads TGTGCCAGCAGCTTAAAGGAGACAGGGAGCTCCTATAATTCACCCCTCCACTTT. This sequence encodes CASSLKETGSSYNSPLHF.

The CDR3 sequence is CASSLRGSQETQYF. The CDR3 DNA reads as TGTGCCAGCAGCTTGCGGGGGAGCCAAGAGACCCAGTACTTC. The chain joins TRBV7-8 to TRBJ2-5; 7 nucleotides align to TRBD2. V lost 3 bases, J lost 1 base, and 2 bases stayed unmatched. Germline loops: CDR1 SGHVS, CDR2 FQNEAQ. The CDR3 length is 14 residues.

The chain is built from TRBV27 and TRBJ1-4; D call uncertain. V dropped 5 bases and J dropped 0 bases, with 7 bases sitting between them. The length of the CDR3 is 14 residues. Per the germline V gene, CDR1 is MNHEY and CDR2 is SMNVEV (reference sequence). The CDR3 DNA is TGTGCCAGCAGTCGCGGTGCAACTAATGAAAAACTGTTTTTT. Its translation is CASSRGATNEKLFF.